This is a list of T cell receptor beta chains from one sample in a study of blood T cell repertoires in COVID-19. Produced via immunoSEQ multiplex PCR; TCRdb's table is partial and in-frame only. The data hold roughly 190,000 clones, with 82% observed a single time. Input material: PBMCs or T cells enriched from blood (not recorded which). These receptors were taken from a woman aged 55 to 70 with acute COVID-19. CDR3s include the opening cysteine and the closing phenylalanine or tryptophan. The order of the fields is clone size, V gene, D gene, J gene, CDR3 protein, CDR3 DNA. The D gene is left open where the match is weak. Clone sizes are given selectively: once, few, many, or a class where the clone is expanded.

once,TRBV3-1/TRBV3-2,NA,TRBJ1-5,CASSQDLIPQPQHF,TGTGCCAGCAGCCAAGATCTTATCCCCCAGCCCCAGCATTTT
NA,TRBV10-1,TRBD1,TRBJ2-2,CASTGGTNTGELFF,TGCGCCAGTACAGGGGGAACGAACACCGGGGAGCTGTTTTTT
few,TRBV7-8,NA,TRBJ1-5,CASSFVPDRGQPQHF,TGTGCCAGCAGCTTTGTCCCGGACCGAGGGCAGCCCCAGCATTTT
many,TRBV5-1,TRBD1,TRBJ1-4,CASSLGQGYEKLFF,TGCGCCAGCAGCTTGGGACAGGGTTATGAAAAACTGTTTTTT
few,TRBV12-3/TRBV12-4,NA,TRBJ1-5,CASAKHNQPQHF,TGTGCCAGCGCCAAGCACAATCAGCCCCAGCATTTT
NA,TRBV19,TRBD2,TRBJ2-1,CASSKLAGEVNEQFF,TGTGCCAGTAGTAAACTAGCGGGAGAGGTCAATGAGCAGTTCTTC
once,TRBV6-5,NA,TRBJ1-1,CASSSVNTEAFF,TGTGCCAGCAGTTCGGTCAACACTGAAGCTTTCTTT
NA,TRBV4-3,NA,TRBJ1-3,CASSHVGQVSGNTIYF,TGCGCCAGCAGCCACGTGGGACAAGTCTCTGGAAACACCATATATTTT
NA,TRBV5-1,TRBD2,TRBJ2-1,CASSLGLAGGHPYNEQFF,TGCGCCAGCAGCTTGGGGCTAGCGGGAGGGCACCCCTACAATGAGCAGTTCTTC
NA,TRBV27,NA,TRBJ1-2,CASSHGSGRSGYTF,TGTGCCAGCAGTCACGGGAGCGGCAGGAGTGGCTACACCTTC
NA,TRBV28,TRBD1,TRBJ2-7,CASSVQGASYEQYF,TGTGCCAGCAGTGTGCAGGGGGCCTCCTACGAGCAGTACTTC
NA,TRBV29-1,NA,TRBJ2-3,CSVETGNTQYF,TGCAGCGTTGAGACCGGGAATACGCAGTATTTT
NA,TRBV4-1,TRBD1,TRBJ1-1,CASSRRDREAAEAFF,TGCGCCAGCAGCCGCCGGGACAGGGAAGCGGCTGAAGCTTTCTTT
NA,TRBV6-5,NA,TRBJ2-3,CASTSLGASTDTQYF,TGTGCCAGCACCTCCTTGGGGGCGAGCACAGATACGCAGTATTTT
NA,TRBV5-1,TRBD1,TRBJ2-3,CASRQGSTDTQYF,TGCGCCAGTCGACAGGGAAGCACAGATACGCAGTATTTT
NA,TRBV5-6,TRBD2,TRBJ2-2,CASTGGGTNTGELFF,TGTGCCAGCACGGGGGGAGGGACTAACACCGGGGAGCTGTTTTTT
NA,TRBV18,NA,TRBJ1-2,CASSPNGQASAGYTF,TGTGCCAGCTCACCGAATGGACAAGCCTCAGCCGGCTACACCTTC
NA,TRBV27,NA,TRBJ1-1,CASSRGTEAFF,TGTGCCAGCAGCCGGGGTACTGAAGCTTTCTTT
NA,TRBV24-1,TRBD2,TRBJ2-3,CATSAREGLQVTQYF,TGTGCCACCAGTGCACGGGAGGGCCTTCAGGTTACGCAGTATTTT
once,TRBV19,TRBD1,TRBJ1-1,CASSIVEDRAHTEAFF,TGTGCCAGTAGTATAGTAGAGGACAGGGCCCACACTGAAGCTTTCTTT
few,TRBV6-5,TRBD1,TRBJ1-5,CASSSQGASQPQHF,TGTGCCAGCAGTTCACAGGGGGCAAGTCAGCCCCAGCATTTT
NA,TRBV4-1,NA,TRBJ1-1,CASSQGQVNTEAFF,TGCGCCAGCAGCCAAGGGCAGGTGAACACTGAAGCTTTCTTT
NA,TRBV15,NA,TRBJ1-2,CATSRPGVAYGYTF,TGTGCCACCAGCAGACCGGGGGTCGCCTATGGCTACACCTTC
NA,TRBV5-5,TRBD1,TRBJ2-7,CASSLRFRDRGLVYEQYF,TGTGCCAGCAGCTTGAGGTTCCGGGACAGGGGGCTGGTCTACGAGCAGTACTTC
NA,TRBV5-4,TRBD1,TRBJ1-2,CASSSPGQALYGYTF,TGTGCCAGCAGTTCTCCGGGACAGGCGTTATATGGCTACACCTTC
NA,TRBV24-1,TRBD1,TRBJ1-5,CATSDVGQGNQPQHF,TGTGCCACCAGTGACGTCGGACAGGGAAATCAGCCCCAGCATTTT
NA,TRBV4-1,TRBD2,TRBJ2-1,CASSQDSTSGIYNEQFF,TGCGCCAGCAGCCAAGATTCGACTAGCGGGATCTACAATGAGCAGTTCTTC
NA,TRBV11-2,NA,TRBJ1-2,CASSLDDRLGGGYTF,TGTGCCAGCAGCCTGGACGACCGGCTCGGAGGGGGCTACACCTTC
few,TRBV6-5,NA,TRBJ1-1,CASSYGGTEAFF,TGTGCCAGCAGTTACGGGGGGACTGAAGCTTTCTTT
NA,TRBV12-3/TRBV12-4,NA,TRBJ2-1,CASQSGFYNEQFF,TGTGCCAGCCAAAGCGGGTTTTACAATGAGCAGTTCTTC
NA,TRBV18,NA,TRBJ2-5,CASSPAIQETQYF,TGTGCCAGCTCACCGGCCATTCAAGAGACCCAGTACTTC
NA,TRBV7-2,NA,TRBJ1-5,CASSLEGADNQPQHF,TGTGCCAGCAGCTTGGAAGGGGCCGACAATCAGCCCCAGCATTTT
NA,TRBV11-2,NA,TRBJ2-2,CASSPVATNTGELFF,TGTGCCAGCAGCCCGGTCGCGACGAACACCGGGGAGCTGTTTTTT
NA,TRBV11-3,NA,TRBJ1-1,CASSLGARGNTEAFF,TGTGCCAGCAGCTTAGGGGCTAGGGGGAACACTGAAGCTTTCTTT
NA,TRBV5-6,NA,TRBJ1-2,CASSLGRGASLTF,TGTGCCAGCAGCTTGGGTCGGGGAGCCTCTCTCACCTTC